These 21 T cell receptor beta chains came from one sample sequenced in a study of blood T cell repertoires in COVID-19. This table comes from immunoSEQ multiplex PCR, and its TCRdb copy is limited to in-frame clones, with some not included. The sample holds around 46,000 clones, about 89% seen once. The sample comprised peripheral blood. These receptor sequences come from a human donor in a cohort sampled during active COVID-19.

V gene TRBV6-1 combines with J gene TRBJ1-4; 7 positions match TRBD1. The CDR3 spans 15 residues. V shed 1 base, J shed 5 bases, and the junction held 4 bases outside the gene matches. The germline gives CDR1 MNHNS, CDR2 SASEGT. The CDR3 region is CASSEVGQKNEKLFF. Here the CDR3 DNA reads TGTGCCAGCAGTGAAGTGGGACAGAAGAATGAAAAACTGTTTTTT.

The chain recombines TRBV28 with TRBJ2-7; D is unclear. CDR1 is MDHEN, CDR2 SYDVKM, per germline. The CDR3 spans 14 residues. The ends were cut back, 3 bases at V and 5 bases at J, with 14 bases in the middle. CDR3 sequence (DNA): TGTGCCAGCAGTTTGCCACAGACCGACAACGAGCAGTACTTC. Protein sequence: CASSLPQTDNEQYF.

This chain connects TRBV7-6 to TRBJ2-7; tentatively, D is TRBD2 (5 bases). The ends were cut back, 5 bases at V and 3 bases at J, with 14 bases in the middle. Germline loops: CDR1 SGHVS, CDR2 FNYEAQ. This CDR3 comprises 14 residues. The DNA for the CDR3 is TGTGCCAGCAGCCCCCGACCCCGGGACTACGAGCAGTACTTC. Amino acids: CASSPRPRDYEQYF.

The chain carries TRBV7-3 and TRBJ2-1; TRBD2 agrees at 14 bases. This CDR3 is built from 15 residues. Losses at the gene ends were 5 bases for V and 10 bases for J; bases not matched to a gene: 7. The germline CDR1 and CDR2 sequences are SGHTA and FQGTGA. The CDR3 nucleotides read TGTGCCAGCAGCATGGGACTAGCGGGAGTGGCCGAGCAGTTCTTC. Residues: CASSMGLAGVAEQFF. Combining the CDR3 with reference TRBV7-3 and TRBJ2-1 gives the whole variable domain GAGVSQTPSNKVTEKGKYVELRCDPISGHTALYWYRQSLGQGPEFLIYFQGTGAADDSGLPNDRFFAVRPEGSVSTLKIQRTERGDSAVYLCASSMGLAGVAEQFFGPGTRLTVL.

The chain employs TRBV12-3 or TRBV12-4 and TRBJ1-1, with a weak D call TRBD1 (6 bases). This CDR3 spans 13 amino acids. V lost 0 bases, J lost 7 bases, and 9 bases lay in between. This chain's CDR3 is CASSLAQGSEAFF. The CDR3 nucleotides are TGTGCCAGCAGTTTAGCGCAGGGGAGTGAAGCTTTCTTT.

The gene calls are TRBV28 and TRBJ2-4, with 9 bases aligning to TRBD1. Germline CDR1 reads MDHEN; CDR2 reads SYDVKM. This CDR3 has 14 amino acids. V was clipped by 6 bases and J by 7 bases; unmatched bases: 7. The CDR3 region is CASSEPGQGNIQYF. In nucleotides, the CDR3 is TGTGCCAGCAGCGAGCCGGGACAGGGCAACATTCAGTACTTC.

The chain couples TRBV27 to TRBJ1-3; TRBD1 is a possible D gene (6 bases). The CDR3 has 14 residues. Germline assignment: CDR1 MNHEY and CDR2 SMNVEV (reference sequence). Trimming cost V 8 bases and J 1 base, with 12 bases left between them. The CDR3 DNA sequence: TGTGCCAGCTCTACAGGGCCTTCTGGAAACACCATATATTTT. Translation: CASSTGPSGNTIYF.

DNA of the CDR3: TGCAGCGTTGAATCGAGTTCTGACTCCTACGAGCAGTACTTC. Protein sequence: CSVESSSDSYEQYF. The V call is TRBV29-1, the J call TRBJ2-7; D call uncertain. The V gene lost 2 bases and the J gene lost 0 bases, with 11 bases spanning the gap. This CDR3 spans 14 amino acids. The germline CDR1 and CDR2 sequences are SQVTM and ANQGSEA.

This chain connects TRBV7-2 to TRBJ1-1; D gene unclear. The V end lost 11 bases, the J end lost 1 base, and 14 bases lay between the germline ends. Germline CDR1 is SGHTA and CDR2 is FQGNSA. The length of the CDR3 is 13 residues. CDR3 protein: CASQLMRNTEAFF. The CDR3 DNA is TGTGCCTCACAGCTCATGAGGAACACTGAAGCTTTCTTT.

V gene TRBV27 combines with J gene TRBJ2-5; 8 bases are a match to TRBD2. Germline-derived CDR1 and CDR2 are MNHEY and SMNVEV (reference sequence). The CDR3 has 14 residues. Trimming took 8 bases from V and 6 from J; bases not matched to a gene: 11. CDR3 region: CASSPGGVVQTQYF. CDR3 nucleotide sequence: TGTGCCAGCTCACCCGGGGGGGTGGTGCAGACCCAGTACTTC.

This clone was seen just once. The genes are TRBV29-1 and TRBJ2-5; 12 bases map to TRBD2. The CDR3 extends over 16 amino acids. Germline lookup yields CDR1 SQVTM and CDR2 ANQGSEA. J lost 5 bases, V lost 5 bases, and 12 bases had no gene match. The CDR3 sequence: CSVSLAGGRVPETQYF. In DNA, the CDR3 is TGCAGCGTTAGTCTAGCGGGAGGGAGGGTGCCTGAGACCCAGTACTTC.

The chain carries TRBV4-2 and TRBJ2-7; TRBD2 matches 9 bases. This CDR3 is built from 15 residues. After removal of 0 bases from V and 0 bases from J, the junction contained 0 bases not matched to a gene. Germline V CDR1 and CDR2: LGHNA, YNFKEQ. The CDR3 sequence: CASSQDSGSSYEQYF. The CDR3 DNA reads TGTGCCAGCAGCCAAGATAGCGGGAGCTCCTACGAGCAGTACTTC.

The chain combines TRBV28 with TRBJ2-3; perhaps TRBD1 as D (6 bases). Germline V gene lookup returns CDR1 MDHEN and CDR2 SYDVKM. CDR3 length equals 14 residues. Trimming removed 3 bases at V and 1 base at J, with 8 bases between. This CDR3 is CASSFRGGTDTQYF. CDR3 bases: TGTGCCAGCAGTTTCAGGGGCGGCACAGATACGCAGTATTTT.

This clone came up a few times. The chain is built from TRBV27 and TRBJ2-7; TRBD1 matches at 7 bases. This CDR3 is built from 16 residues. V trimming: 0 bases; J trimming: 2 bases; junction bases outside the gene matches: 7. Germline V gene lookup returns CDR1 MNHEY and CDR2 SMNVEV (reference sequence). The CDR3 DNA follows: TGTGCCAGCAGTTTATCTACTTCCAGGGGGACCTACGAGCAGTACTTC. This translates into CASSLSTSRGTYEQYF.

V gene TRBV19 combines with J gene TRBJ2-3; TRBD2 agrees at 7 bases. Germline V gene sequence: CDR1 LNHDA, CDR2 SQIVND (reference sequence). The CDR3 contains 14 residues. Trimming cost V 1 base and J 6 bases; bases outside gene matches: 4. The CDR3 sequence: CASSIGREGDTQYF. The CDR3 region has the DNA TGTGCCAGTAGTATAGGTAGGGAGGGTGATACGCAGTATTTT.

CDR3 protein: CASSLRGAKNIQYF. Here the CDR3 DNA reads TGTGCCAGCAGCTTAAGGGGTGCCAAAAACATTCAGTACTTC. This chain connects TRBV7-2 to TRBJ2-4, with D tentatively TRBD1 (5 bases). Trimming removed 2 bases from V and 1 base from J, with 6 bases in between. Germline CDR1 and CDR2: SGHTA and FQGNSA. The CDR3 is made up of 14 amino acids.

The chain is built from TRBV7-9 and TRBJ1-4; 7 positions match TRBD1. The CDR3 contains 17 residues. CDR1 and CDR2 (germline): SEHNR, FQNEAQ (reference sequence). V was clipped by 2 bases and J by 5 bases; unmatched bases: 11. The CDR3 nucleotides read TGTGCCAGCAGCTTACCCGCAACCGGGACAGACAATGAAAAACTGTTTTTT. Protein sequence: CASSLPATGTDNEKLFF.

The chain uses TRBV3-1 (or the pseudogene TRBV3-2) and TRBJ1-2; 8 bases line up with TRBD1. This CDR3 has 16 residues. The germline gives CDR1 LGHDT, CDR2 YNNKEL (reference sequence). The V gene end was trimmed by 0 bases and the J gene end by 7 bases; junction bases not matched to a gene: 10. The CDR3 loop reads CASSQDLGTGTGGYTF. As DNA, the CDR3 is TGTGCCAGCAGCCAAGATCTCGGGACAGGAACGGGTGGCTACACCTTC.

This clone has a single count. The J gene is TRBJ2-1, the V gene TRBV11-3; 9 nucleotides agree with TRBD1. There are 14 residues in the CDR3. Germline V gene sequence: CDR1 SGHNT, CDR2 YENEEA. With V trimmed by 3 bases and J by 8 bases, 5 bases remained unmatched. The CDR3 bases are TGTGCCAGCAGCTTGGGGACAGGGTTGGATGAGCAGTTCTTC. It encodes CASSLGTGLDEQFF.

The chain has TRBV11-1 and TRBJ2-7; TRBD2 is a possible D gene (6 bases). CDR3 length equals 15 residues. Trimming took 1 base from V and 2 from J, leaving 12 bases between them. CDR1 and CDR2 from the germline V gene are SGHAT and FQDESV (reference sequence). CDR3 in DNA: TGTGCCAGCAGCTTAGGTAGCGGAGGGGCCTACGAGCAGTACTTC. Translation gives CASSLGSGGAYEQYF.

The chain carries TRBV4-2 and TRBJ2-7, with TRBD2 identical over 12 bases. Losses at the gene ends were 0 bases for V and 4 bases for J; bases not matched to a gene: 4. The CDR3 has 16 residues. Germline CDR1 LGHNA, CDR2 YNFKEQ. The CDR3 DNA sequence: TGTGCCAGCAGCCAAGACGCTAGCGGGAGGGAATACGAGCAGTACTTC. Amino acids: CASSQDASGREYEQYF.